These T cell receptor beta chains were read from a single sample in a study of response to subunit inactivated influenza vaccine. TCRdb passed the RT-PCR reads through MiXCR, listing each CDR3 protein once. The sample carries about 520,000 distinct CDR3 sequences, approximately 7.7% recorded once. Sample: PBMCs from blood, taken less than 30 months after vaccination. The receptors derive from a man aged 50-75 years who received an inactivated influenza vaccine. CDR3s include the opening cysteine and the closing phenylalanine or tryptophan.

>13|TRBV20-1|TRBJ1-6
CSARKDSGSPLHF
>16|TRBV27|TRBJ1-4
CASSTYPGTGLEKLFF
>13|TRBV9|TRBJ1-6
CASSVDPGSPLHF
>17|TRBV11-3|TRBJ2-5
CASSLGASSGKEETQYF
>15|TRBV6-1|TRBJ1-2
CASSVRTGPSLGYTF
>13|TRBV5-1|TRBJ2-5
CASSGGRGETQYF
>15|TRBV5-5|TRBJ2-2
CASSGTGQYTGELFF
>16|TRBV13|TRBJ1-5
CASSLRSDGRNQPQHF
>14|TRBV4-3|TRBJ1-1
CASSQDPAQTEAFF
>12|TRBV7-9|TRBJ1-5
CASSAFDQPQHF
>15|TRBV7-9|TRBJ2-7
CASSRTSGADYEQYF
>19|TRBV4-3|TRBJ2-3
CASSQDRGPNRRGTDTQYF
>15|TRBV5-1|TRBJ1-1
CASSRLPRGNTEAFF
>15|TRBV3-1|TRBJ2-3
CASSQFPGGPDTQYF
>14|TRBV4-2|TRBJ2-2
CASSEYTNTGELFF
>13|TRBV7-8|TRBJ2-1
CASSSGRLNEQFF
>18|TRBV4-2|TRBJ1-4
CASSQDRIRGATNEKLFF
>13|TRBV15|TRBJ1-2
CATSKGSGYGYTF
>16|TRBV19|TRBJ1-2
CASSIDGQGWGYGYTF
>14|TRBV10-3|TRBJ2-3
CAITAGTGPDTQYF
>13|TRBV28|TRBJ2-7
CASSQTNYGGQYF
>12|TRBV29-1|TRBJ1-5
CSVGGGDQPQHF
>19|TRBV6-2/TRBV6-3|TRBJ2-3
CASTPGLAGVPASTDTQYF
>16|TRBV28|TRBJ2-4
CASSFYPVLAKNIQYF
>13|TRBV3-1|TRBJ1-1
CASRQGRRTEAFF
>15|TRBV6-1|TRBJ2-7
CASRGSGTVTYEQYF
>17|TRBV6-2/TRBV6-3|TRBJ2-7
CASRPPAGTSVTYEQYF
>15|TRBV5-1|TRBJ2-5
CASSSYPQGRETQYF
>13|TRBV12-3/TRBV12-4|TRBJ2-1
CASSTSGTSLQFF
>12|TRBV29-1|TRBJ2-7
CSITEGGYEQYF
>17|TRBV2|TRBJ2-1
CASSPLSGGDLYNEQFF
>15|TRBV5-1|TRBJ2-5
CASTRAGGPLQTQYF
>15|TRBV20-1|TRBJ2-5
CSARDFVGGQETQYF
>14|TRBV6-1|TRBJ1-5
CASSESPSQRPQHF
>15|TRBV20-1|TRBJ2-1
CSAMAPELPYNEQFF
>15|TRBV6-2/TRBV6-3|TRBJ2-2
CASSYPGANTGELFF
>14|TRBV5-1|TRBJ2-5
CASSSGQHQETQYF
>14|TRBV5-1|TRBJ2-7
CASSLTSDRYEQYF
>13|TRBV11-2|TRBJ1-6
CASSLVGTRTSFF
>13|TRBV7-6|TRBJ2-7
CASSLNNGYEQYF
>11|TRBV3-1|TRBJ1-1
CASSQEYDRRF
>15|TRBV4-1|TRBJ1-3
CASSQVSKKGNTIYF
>16|TRBV3-1|TRBJ2-5
CASSVRGTDFRETQYF
>13|TRBV12-3/TRBV12-4|TRBJ1-2
CASSLLGDDGYTF
>10|TRBV20-1|TRBJ2-5
CSAKSETQYF
>17|TRBV7-9|TRBJ2-1
CASSLRAPGSSYNEQFF
>14|TRBV10-3|TRBJ2-5
CAISGGSGMETQYF
>17|TRBV24-1|TRBJ2-1
CATSDSSRRASPNEQFF
>14|TRBV20-1|TRBJ2-1
CSGTSGGTYNEQFF
>14|TRBV7-2|TRBJ1-2
CASRHNNLMYGYTF
>13|TRBV2|TRBJ2-7
CASTSSGSYEQYF
>15|TRBV3-1|TRBJ1-6
CASSQAGQGNSPLHF
>14|TRBV12-3/TRBV12-4|TRBJ2-3
CASSSVRLAYTQYF
>15|TRBV7-8|TRBJ2-1
CASRLLAGGPHEQFF
>15|TRBV20-1|TRBJ1-1
CSASDGDRANTEAFF
>14|TRBV30|TRBJ2-2
CAWSVLQYTGELFF
>16|TRBV3-1|TRBJ2-2
CASSQTGAILTGELFF
>12|TRBV20-1|TRBJ2-7
CSASGELYEQYF